Listed below are T cell receptor beta chains from one sample, sequenced in a study of cytomegalovirus exposure and HLA in healthy donors. TCRdb's table, derived via immunoSEQ multiplex PCR, lists solely in-frame clones and lacks some. Of some 160,000 clones detected, 70% to 85% appear once; the ten largest clones hold 3% to 3.5%. Input material: PBMCs. The origin of the receptors is a male donor in good health and CMV-seronegative. Each CDR3 is given with its conserved first and last residue. Fields, in order: V gene, clone size, D gene, CDR3 length, J gene, CDR3 protein, CDR3 DNA. The D gene is left open where the match is weak. Some rows mark clone size as missing; the rest say once, few, many or name a class of expanded clone.

>TRBV7-3|few|.|15|TRBJ2-3
CASSLEDAGTDTQYF
TGTGCCAGCAGCTTAGAGGATGCCGGGACAGATACGCAGTATTTT
>TRBV5-1|.|.|15|TRBJ1-3
CASSLVGDSGNTIYF
TGCGCCAGCAGCTTAGTTGGAGACTCTGGAAACACCATATATTTT
>TRBV7-8|once|.|16|TRBJ2-6
CASSFGQSGGANVLTF
TGTGCCAGCAGCTTCGGACAGTCGGGCGGGGCCAACGTCCTGACTTTC
>TRBV13|once|TRBD1|15|TRBJ1-1
CASSTNTGENTEAFF
TGTGCCAGCAGCACAAACACAGGGGAAAACACTGAAGCTTTCTTT
>TRBV28|.|TRBD1|18|TRBJ1-5
CASSENAPTGYSNQPQHF
TGTGCCAGCAGTGAGAATGCCCCGACAGGGTATAGCAATCAGCCCCAGCATTTT
>TRBV7-9|.|.|16|TRBJ1-1
CASSSSRAGGNTEAFF
TGTGCCAGCAGCTCTTCAAGGGCGGGCGGGAACACTGAAGCTTTCTTT
>TRBV2|once|.|14|TRBJ2-1
CASPGGGSGNEQFF
TGTGCCAGCCCAGGGGGCGGGAGCGGAAATGAGCAGTTCTTC
>TRBV7-8|.|.|14|TRBJ2-7
CASSFAGSPYEQYF
TGTGCCAGCAGCTTTGCGGGTTCGCCCTACGAGCAGTACTTC
>TRBV15|once|.|14|TRBJ2-1
CATSRGSSYNEQFF
TGTGCCACCAGCCGAGGGAGCTCCTACAATGAGCAGTTCTTC
>TRBV29-1|few|.|12|TRBJ1-2
CSVEDLNYGYTF
TGCAGCGTGGAGGACCTAAACTATGGCTACACCTTC
>TRBV4-3|.|TRBD2|14|TRBJ2-1
CASCPGLAIDEQFF
TGCGCCAGCTGCCCGGGACTAGCGATTGATGAGCAGTTCTTC
>TRBV5-1|.|TRBD2|16|TRBJ2-7
CASTLLPGGIGYEQYF
TGCGCCAGCACACTGCTCCCGGGGGGGATTGGGTACGAGCAGTACTTC
>TRBV6-6|.|.|15|TRBJ2-7
CASSYPPDKAYEQYF
TGTGCCAGCAGTTACCCCCCGGACAAAGCCTACGAGCAGTACTTC
>TRBV28|.|TRBD1|13|TRBJ2-6
CASHRGGANVLTF
TGTGCCAGCCACAGGGGGGGGGCCAACGTCCTGACTTTC
>TRBV5-4|.|TRBD1|16|TRBJ2-1
CASSPGPGQGGDEQFF
TGTGCCAGCAGCCCTGGGCCGGGACAGGGAGGAGATGAGCAGTTCTTC
>TRBV6-6|.|.|15|TRBJ2-7
CASSYGSTERNEQYF
TGTGCCAGCAGTTACGGGTCTACAGAAAGGAACGAGCAGTACTTC
>TRBV9|.|.|14|TRBJ2-7
CASSVEYGAYEQYF
TGTGCCAGCAGCGTAGAATACGGGGCCTACGAGCAGTACTTC
>TRBV7-2|few|TRBD1|13|TRBJ1-2
CASSSTGGVGYTF
TGTGCCAGCAGCTCTACAGGGGGAGTTGGCTACACCTTC
>TRBV6-1|.|TRBD1|17|TRBJ2-3
CASSEDRDRGRADTQYF
TGTGCCAGCAGTGAAGACCGGGACAGGGGGCGTGCAGATACGCAGTATTTT
>TRBV28|.|.|12|TRBJ1-2
CASSFTNYGYTF
TGTGCCAGCAGTTTCACTAACTATGGCTACACCTTC
>TRBV5-4|.|TRBD1|16|TRBJ2-5
CASSHTGTEDQETQYF
TGTGCCAGCAGTCATACTGGGACAGAAGACCAAGAGACCCAGTACTTC
>TRBV30|.|.|13|TRBJ1-5
CAYTDYSNQPQHF
TGTGCCTACACAGATTATAGCAATCAGCCCCAGCATTTT
>TRBV5-6|.|.|14|TRBJ1-1
CASSFGQPNTEAFF
TGTGCCAGCAGCTTCGGACAGCCGAACACTGAAGCTTTCTTT
>TRBV14|.|.|14|TRBJ1-2
CASSPYRVRWGYTF
TGTGCCAGCAGCCCCTACAGGGTACGGTGGGGCTACACCTTC
>TRBV19|.|TRBD2|14|TRBJ2-1
CASSRLAGHNEQFF
TGTGCCAGTAGTCGACTAGCGGGGCACAATGAGCAGTTCTTC
>TRBV4-2|.|.|17|TRBJ2-6
CASSQDGGSSGANVLTF
TGTGCCAGCAGCCAAGATGGAGGCAGCTCTGGGGCCAACGTCCTGACTTTC